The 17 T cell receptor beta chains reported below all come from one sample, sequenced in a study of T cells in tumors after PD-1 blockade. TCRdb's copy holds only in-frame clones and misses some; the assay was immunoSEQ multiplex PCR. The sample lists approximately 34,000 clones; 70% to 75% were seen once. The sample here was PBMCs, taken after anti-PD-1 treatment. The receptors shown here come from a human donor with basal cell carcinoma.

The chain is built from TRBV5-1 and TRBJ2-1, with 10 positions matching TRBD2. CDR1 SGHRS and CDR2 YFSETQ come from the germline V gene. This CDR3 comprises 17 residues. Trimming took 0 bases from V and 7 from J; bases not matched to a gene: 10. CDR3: CASSLASGRALINEQFF. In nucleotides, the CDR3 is TGCGCCAGCAGCTTGGCGAGCGGGAGGGCCCTGATAAATGAGCAGTTCTTC. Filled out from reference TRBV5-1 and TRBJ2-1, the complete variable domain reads KAGVTQTPRYLIKTRGQQVTLSCSPISGHRSVSWYQQTPGQGLQFLFEYFSETQRNKGNFPGRFSGRQFSNSRSEMNVSTLELGDSALYLCASSLASGRALINEQFFGPGTRLTVL.

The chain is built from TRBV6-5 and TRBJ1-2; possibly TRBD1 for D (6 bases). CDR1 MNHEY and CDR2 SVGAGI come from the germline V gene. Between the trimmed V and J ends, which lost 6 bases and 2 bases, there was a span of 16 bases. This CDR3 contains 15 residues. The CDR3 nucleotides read TGTGCCAGCAGATACCGAGGGGGGGCCAACTATGGCTACACCTTC. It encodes CASRYRGGANYGYTF.

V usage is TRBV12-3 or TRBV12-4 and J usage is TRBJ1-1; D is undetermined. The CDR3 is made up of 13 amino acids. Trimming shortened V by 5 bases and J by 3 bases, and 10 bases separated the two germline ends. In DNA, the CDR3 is TGTGCCAGCAGTCCTACCAGATACACTGAAGCTTTCTTT. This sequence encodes CASSPTRYTEAFF.

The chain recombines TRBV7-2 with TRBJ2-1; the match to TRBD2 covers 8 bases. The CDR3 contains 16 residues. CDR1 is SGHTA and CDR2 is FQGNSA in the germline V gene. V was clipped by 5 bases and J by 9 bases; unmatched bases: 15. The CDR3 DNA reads TGTGCCAGCAGCCTAATGGGTAGCGGGGCACAACGTGAGCAGTTCTTC. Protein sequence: CASSLMGSGAQREQFF. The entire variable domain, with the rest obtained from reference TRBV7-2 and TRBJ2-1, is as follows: GAGVSQSPSNKVTEKGKDVELRCDPISGHTALYWYRQSLGQGLEFLIYFQGNSAPDKSGLPSDRFSAERTGGSVSTLTIQRTQQEDSAVYLCASSLMGSGAQREQFFGPGTRLTVL.

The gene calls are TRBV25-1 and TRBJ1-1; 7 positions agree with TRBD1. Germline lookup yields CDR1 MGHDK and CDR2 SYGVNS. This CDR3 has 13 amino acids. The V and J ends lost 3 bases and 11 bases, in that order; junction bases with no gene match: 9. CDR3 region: CASSEAWRGQAFF. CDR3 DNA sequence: TGTGCCAGCAGTGAGGCTTGGAGGGGGCAGGCTTTCTTT.

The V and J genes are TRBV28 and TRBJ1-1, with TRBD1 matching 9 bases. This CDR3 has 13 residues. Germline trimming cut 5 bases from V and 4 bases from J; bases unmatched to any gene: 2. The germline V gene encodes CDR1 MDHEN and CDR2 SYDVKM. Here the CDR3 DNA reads TGTGCCAGCAGTAGGGACAGGGTCACTGAAGCTTTCTTT. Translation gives CASSRDRVTEAFF.

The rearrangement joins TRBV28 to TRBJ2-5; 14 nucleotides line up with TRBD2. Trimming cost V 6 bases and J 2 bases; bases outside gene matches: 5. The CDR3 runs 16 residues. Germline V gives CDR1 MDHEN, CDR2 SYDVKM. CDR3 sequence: CASRPGLAGGQETQYF. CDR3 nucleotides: TGTGCCAGCAGGCCCGGACTAGCGGGGGGACAAGAGACCCAGTACTTC.

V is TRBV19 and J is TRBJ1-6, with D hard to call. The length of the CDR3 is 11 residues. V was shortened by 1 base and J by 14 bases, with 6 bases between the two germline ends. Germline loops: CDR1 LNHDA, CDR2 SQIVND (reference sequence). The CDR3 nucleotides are TGTGCCAGTAGTATAGGCGCGACCCTCCACTTT. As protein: CASSIGATLHF. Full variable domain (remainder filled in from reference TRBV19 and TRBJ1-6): DGGITQSPKYLFRKEGQNVTLSCEQNLNHDAMYWYRQDPGQGLRLIYYSQIVNDFQKGDIAEGYSVSREKKESFPLTVTSAQKNPTAFYLCASSIGATLHFGNGTRLTVT.

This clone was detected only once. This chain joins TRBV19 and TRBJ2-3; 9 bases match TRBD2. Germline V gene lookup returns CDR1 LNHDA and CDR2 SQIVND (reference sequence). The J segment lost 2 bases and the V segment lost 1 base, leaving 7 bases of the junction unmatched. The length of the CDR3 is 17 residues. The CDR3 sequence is CASSIARGGGNTDTQYF. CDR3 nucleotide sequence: TGTGCCAGTAGTATAGCCCGCGGGGGGGGGAACACAGATACGCAGTATTTT. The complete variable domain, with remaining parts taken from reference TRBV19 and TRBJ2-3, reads DGGITQSPKYLFRKEGQNVTLSCEQNLNHDAMYWYRQDPGQGLRLIYYSQIVNDFQKGDIAEGYSVSREKKESFPLTVTSAQKNPTAFYLCASSIARGGGNTDTQYFGPGTRLTVL.

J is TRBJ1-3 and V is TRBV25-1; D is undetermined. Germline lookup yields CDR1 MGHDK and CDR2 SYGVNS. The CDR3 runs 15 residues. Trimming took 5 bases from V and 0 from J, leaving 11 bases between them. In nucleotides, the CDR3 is TGTGCCAGCAGTCAAAGACGGTCCTCTGGAAACACCATATATTTT. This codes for CASSQRRSSGNTIYF. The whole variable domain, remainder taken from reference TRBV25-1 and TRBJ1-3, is EADIYQTPRYLVIGTGKKITLECSQTMGHDKMYWYQQDPGMELHLIHYSYGVNSTEKGDLSSESTVSRIRTEHFPLTLESARPSHTSQYLCASSQRRSSGNTIYFGEGSWLTVV.

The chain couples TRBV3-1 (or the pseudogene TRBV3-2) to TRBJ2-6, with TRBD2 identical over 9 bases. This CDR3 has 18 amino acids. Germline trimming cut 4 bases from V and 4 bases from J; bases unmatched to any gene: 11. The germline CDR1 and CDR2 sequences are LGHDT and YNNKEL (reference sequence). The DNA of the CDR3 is TGTGCCAGCAGCCCGCCCTTAGCGGGAGTGGGGGGGGCCAACGTCCTGACTTTC. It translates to CASSPPLAGVGGANVLTF.

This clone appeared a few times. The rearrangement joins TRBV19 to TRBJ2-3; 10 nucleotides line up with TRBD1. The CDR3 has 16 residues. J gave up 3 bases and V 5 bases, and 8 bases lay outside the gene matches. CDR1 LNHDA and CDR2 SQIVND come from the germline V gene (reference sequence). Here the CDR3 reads CASSLARDRGTDTQYF. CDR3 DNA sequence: TGTGCCAGTAGTTTAGCGAGGGACAGGGGTACAGATACGCAGTATTTT.

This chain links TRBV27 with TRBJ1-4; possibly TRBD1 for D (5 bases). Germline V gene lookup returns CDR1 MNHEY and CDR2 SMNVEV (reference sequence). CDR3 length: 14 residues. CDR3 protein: CASGRGNGNEKLFF. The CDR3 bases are TGTGCAAGCGGGAGGGGAAACGGCAATGAAAAACTGTTTTTT.

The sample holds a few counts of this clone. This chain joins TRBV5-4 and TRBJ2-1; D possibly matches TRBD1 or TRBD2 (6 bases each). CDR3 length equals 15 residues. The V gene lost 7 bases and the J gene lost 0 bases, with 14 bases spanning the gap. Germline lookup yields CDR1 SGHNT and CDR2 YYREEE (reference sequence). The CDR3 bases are TGTGCCAGCTCCCGTGGAGGGGGCTCCTACAATGAGCAGTTCTTC. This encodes CASSRGGGSYNEQFF.

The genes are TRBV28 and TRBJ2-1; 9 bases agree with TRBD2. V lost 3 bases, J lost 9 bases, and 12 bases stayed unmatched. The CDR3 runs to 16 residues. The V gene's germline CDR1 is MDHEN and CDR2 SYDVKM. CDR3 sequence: CASSLVASGVQGEQFF. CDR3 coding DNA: TGTGCCAGCAGTTTGGTGGCTAGCGGGGTGCAGGGTGAGCAGTTCTTC.

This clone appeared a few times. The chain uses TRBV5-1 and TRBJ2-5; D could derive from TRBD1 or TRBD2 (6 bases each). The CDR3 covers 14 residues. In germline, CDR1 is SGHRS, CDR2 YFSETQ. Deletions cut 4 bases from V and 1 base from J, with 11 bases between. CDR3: CASSPGATQETQYF. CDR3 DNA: TGCGCCAGCAGCCCGGGGGCTACCCAAGAGACCCAGTACTTC.

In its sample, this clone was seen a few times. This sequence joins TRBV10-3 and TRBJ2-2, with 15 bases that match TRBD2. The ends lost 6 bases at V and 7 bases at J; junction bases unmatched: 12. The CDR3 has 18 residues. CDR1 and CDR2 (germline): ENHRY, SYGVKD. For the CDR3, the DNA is TGTGCCATCAGCCGTGGACTAGCGGGAGGGCCTCATGGCGGGGAGCTGTTTTTT. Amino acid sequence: CAISRGLAGGPHGGELFF.